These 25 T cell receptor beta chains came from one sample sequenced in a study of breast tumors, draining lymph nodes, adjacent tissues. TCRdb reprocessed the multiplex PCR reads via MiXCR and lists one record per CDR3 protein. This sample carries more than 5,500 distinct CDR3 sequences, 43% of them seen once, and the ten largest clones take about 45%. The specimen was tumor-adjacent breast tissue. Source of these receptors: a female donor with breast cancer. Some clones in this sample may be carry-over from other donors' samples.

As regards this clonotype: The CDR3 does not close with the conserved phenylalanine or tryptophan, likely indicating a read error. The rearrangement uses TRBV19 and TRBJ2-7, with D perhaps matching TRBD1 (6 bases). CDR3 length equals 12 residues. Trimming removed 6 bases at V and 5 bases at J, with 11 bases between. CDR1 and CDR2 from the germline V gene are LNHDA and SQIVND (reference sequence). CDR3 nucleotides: TGTGCCAGTAGCCGTACAGGGAACGAGCAGTACCTC. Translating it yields CASSRTGNEQYL.

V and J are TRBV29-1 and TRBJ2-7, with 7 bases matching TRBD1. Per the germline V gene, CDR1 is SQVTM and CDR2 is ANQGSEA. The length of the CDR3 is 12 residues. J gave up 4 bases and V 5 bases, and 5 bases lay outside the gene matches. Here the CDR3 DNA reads TGCAGCGTTCGGAACAGGGGTTACGAGCAGTACTTC. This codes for CSVRNRGYEQYF.

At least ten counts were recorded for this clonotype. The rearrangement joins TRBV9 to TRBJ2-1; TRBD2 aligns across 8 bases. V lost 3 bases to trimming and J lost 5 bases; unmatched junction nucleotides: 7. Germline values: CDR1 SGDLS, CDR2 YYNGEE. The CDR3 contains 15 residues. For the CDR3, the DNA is TGTGCCAGCAGCGCAAGCGGGAGTATCGACAATGAGCAGTTCTTC. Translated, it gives CASSASGSIDNEQFF. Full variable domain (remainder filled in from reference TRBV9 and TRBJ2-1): DSGVTQTPKHLITATGQRVTLRCSPRSGDLSVYWYQQSLDQGLQFLIQYYNGEERAKGNILERFSAQQFPDLHSELNLSSLELGDSALYFCASSASGSIDNEQFFGPGTRLTVL.

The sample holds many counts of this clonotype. CDR3 nucleotides: TGTGCCAGCAGCTTACGTCAGGGTATTGCCGGGGAGCTGTTTTTT. This translates into CASSLRQGIAGELFF. The chain uses TRBV7-9 and TRBJ2-2; D perhaps matches TRBD1 (5 bases). CDR1 SEHNR and CDR2 FQNEAQ come from the germline V gene (reference sequence). V gave up 2 bases and J gave up 6 bases, with 13 bases separating them. The CDR3 totals 15 residues.

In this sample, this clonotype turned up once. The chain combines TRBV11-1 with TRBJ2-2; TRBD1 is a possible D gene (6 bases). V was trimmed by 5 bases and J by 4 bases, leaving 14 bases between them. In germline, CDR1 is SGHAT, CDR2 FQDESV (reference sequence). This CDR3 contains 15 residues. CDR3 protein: CASSPTGHTTGELFF. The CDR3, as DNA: TGTGCCAGCAGCCCAACGGGACACACCACCGGGGAGCTGTTTTTT.

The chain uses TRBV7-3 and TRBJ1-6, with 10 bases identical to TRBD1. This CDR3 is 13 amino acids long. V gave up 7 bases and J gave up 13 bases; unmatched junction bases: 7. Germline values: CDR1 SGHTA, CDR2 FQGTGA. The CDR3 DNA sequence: TGTGCCAGCACACCGGGACAGGGGTCCCCCCTCCACTTT. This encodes CASTPGQGSPLHF.

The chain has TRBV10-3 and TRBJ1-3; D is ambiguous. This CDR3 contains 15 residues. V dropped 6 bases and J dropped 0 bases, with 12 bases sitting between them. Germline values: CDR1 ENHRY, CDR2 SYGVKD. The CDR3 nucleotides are TGTGCCATCAGCCCCGACCGCGTCTCTGGAAACACCATATATTTT. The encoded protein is CAISPDRVSGNTIYF.

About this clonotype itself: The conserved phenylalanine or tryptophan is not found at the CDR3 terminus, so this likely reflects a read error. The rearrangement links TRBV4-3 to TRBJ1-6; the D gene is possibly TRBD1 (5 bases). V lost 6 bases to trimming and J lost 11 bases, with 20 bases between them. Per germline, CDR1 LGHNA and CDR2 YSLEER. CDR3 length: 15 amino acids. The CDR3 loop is CASSYSAGTHPPLHS. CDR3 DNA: TGCGCCAGCAGTTATTCGGCAGGGACTCATCCACCCCTCCACTCT.

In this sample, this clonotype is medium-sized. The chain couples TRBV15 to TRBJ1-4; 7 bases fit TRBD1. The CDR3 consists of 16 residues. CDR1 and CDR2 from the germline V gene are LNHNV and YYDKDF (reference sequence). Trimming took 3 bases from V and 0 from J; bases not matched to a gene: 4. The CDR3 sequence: CATSSGTAPTNEKLFF. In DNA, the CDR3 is TGTGCCACCAGCAGCGGGACAGCTCCAACTAATGAAAAACTGTTTTTT.

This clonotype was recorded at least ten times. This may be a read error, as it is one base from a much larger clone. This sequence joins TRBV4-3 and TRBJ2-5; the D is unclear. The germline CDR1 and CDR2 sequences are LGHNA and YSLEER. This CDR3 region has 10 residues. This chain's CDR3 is CANFEETQCF. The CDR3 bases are TGCGCCAACTTCGAAGAGACCCAGTGCTTC.

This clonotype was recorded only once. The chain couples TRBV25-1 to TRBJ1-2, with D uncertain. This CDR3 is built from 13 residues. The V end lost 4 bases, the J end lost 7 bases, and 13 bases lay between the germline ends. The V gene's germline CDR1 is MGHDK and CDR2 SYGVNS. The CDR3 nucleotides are TGTGCCAGCAGTGTTACGGGGTTTAGTGGCTACACCTTC. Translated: CASSVTGFSGYTF.

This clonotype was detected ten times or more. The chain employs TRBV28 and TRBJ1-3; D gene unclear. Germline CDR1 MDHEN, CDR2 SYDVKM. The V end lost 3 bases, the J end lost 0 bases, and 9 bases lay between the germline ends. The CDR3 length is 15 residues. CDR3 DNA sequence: TGTGCCAGCAGTTTTCCGGGTGCCTCTGGAAACACCATATATTTT. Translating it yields CASSFPGASGNTIYF.

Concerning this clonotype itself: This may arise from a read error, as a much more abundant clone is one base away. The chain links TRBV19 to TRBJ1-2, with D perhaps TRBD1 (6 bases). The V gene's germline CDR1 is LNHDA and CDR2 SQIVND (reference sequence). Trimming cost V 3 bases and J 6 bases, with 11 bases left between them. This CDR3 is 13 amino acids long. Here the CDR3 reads CASSMARGNGYTF. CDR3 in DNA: TGTGCCAGTAGTATGGCCAGGGGCAATGGCTACACCTTC.

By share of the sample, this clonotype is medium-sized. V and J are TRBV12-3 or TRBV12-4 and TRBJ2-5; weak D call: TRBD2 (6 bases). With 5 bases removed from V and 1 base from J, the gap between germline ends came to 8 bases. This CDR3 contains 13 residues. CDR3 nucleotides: TGTGCCAGCAGTGTGGGGGGCCAAGAGACCCAGTACTTC. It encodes CASSVGGQETQYF.

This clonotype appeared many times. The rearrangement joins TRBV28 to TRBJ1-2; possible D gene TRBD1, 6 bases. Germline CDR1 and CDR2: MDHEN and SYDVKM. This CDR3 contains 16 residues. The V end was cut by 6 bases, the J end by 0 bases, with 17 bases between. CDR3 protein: CASRGTPERANYGYTF. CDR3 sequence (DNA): TGTGCCAGCAGGGGGACACCTGAAAGGGCTAACTATGGCTACACCTTC.

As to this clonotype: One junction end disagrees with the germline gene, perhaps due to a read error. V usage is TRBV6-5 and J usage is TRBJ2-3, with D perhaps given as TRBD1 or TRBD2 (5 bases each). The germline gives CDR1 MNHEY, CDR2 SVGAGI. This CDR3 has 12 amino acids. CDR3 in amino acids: CATRDVTDAQYF. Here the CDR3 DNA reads TGTGCCACCCGGGACGTCACAGATGCGCAATATTTT.

CDR3 nucleotide sequence: TGTGCCATCAGGTCATCTGGGTCCCGCACAGATACGCAGTATTTT. It encodes CAIRSSGSRTDTQYF. The chain couples TRBV10-3 to TRBJ2-3; D remains unclear. Germline lookup yields CDR1 ENHRY and CDR2 SYGVKD. V shed 6 bases and J shed 1 base, with 14 bases lying between them. The CDR3 has 15 residues.

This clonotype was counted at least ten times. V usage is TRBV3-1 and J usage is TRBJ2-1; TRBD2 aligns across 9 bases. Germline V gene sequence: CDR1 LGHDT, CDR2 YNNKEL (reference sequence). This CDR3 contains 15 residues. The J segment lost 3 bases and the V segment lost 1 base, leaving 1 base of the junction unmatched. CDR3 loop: CASSQGLAVYNEQFF. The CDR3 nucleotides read TGTGCCAGCAGCCAAGGACTAGCGGTCTACAATGAGCAGTTCTTC.

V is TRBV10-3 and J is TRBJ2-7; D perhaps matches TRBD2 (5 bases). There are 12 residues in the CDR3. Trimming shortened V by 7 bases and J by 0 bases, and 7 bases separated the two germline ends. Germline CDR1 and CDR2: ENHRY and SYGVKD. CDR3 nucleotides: TGTGCCATCATGGGGAGCTCCTACGAGCAGTACTTC. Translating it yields CAIMGSSYEQYF.

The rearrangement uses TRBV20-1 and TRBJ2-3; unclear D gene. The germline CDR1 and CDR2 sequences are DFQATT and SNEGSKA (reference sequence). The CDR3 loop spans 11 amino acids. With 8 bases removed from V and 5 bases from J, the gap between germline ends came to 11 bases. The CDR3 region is CSLRIGDTQYF. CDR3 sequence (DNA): TGCAGTCTCAGAATTGGAGATACGCAGTATTTT.

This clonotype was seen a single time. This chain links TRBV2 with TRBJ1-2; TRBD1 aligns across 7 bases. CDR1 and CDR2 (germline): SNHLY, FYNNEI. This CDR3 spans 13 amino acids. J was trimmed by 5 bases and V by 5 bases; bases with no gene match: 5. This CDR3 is CASSRDRQYGYTF. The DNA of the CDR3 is TGTGCCAGCAGTCGGGACAGACAATATGGCTACACCTTC.

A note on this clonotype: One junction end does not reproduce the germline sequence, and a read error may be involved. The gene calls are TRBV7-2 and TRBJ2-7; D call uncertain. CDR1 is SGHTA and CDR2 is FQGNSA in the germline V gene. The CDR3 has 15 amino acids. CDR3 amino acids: CASGLVGESSHEQYF. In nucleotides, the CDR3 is TGTGCCAGCGGCTTAGTGGGCGAGAGTAGTCACGAGCAGTACTTC.

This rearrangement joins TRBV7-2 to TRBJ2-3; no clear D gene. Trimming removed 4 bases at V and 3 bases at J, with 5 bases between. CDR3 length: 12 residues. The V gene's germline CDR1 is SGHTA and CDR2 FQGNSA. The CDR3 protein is CASSSPTDTQYF. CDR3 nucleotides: TGTGCCAGCAGCTCCCCAACAGATACGCAGTATTTT.

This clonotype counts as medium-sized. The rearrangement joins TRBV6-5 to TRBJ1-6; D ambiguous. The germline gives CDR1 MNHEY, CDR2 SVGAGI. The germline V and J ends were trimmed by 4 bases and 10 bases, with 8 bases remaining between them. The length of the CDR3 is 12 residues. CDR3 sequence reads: CASSSLSSPLHF. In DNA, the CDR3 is TGTGCCAGCAGTTCCCTTTCCTCACCCCTCCACTTT.

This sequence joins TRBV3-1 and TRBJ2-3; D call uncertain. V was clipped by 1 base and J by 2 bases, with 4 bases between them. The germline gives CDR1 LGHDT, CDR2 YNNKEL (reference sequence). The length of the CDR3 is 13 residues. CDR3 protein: CASSQAYTDTQYF. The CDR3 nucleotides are TGTGCCAGCAGCCAAGCGTACACAGATACGCAGTATTTT.